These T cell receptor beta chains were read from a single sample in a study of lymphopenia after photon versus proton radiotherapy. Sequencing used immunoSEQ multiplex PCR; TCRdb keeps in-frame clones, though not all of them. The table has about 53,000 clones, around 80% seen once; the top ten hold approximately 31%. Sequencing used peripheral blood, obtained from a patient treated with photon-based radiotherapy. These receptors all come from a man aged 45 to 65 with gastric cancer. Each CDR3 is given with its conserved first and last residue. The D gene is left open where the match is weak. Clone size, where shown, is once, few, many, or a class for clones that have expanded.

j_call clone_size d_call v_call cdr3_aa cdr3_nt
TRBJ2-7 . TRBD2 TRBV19 CASSERGYEQYF TGTGCCAGTAGCGAGCGGGGTTACGAGCAGTACTTC
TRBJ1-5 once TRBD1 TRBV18 CASSPMAQGFGNQPQHF TGTGCCAGCTCACCTATGGCACAGGGGTTCGGCAATCAGCCCCAGCATTTT
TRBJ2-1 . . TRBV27 CASSPDQGKNEQFF TGTGCCAGCAGTCCCGACCAGGGGAAAAATGAGCAGTTCTTC
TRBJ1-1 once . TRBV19 CASSMLNFLNTEAFF TGTGCCAGTAGTATGCTTAATTTCCTGAACACTGAAGCTTTCTTT
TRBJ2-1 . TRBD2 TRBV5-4 CASSQDFPAGPQDEQFF TGCGCCAGCAGCCAAGATTTTCCAGCGGGACCCCAAGATGAGCAGTTCTTC
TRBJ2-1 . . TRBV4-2 CASSPLGGRGDLYNEQFF TGTGCCAGCAGCCCCCTAGGGGGGCGGGGCGACCTTTACAATGAGCAGTTCTTC
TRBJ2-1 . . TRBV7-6 CASSFATVYNEQFF TGTGCCAGCAGCTTCGCGACAGTCTACAATGAGCAGTTCTTC
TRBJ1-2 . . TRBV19 CASSVQGGYGYTF TGTGCCAGTAGTGTACAGGGTGGCTATGGCTACACCTTC
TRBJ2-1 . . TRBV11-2 CASSFLLSRILSSYNEQFF TGTGCCAGCAGCTTCCTCTTATCCCGCATTCTAAGCTCCTACAATGAGCAGTTCTTC
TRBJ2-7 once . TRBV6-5 CASSSSGTPYEQYF TGTGCCAGCAGTTCCTCAGGGACCCCCTACGAGCAGTACTTC
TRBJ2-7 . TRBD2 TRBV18 CASSPASGSLYEQYF TGTGCCAGCTCACCGGCTAGCGGGAGTCTATACGAGCAGTACTTC
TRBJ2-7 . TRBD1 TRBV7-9 CASSLRGRDRAYEQYF TGTGCCAGCAGCTTACGAGGCCGGGACAGAGCCTACGAGCAGTACTTC
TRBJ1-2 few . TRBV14 CASSLQTTGVYGYTF TGTGCCAGCAGCCTACAAACGACAGGCGTCTATGGCTACACCTTC
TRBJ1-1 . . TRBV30 CAWSQGRNTEAFF TGTGCCTGGAGTCAGGGACGGAACACTGAAGCTTTCTTT
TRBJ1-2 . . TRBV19 CASSTTGSSNYGYTF TGTGCCAGTAGTACTACGGGATCTTCTAACTATGGCTACACCTTC
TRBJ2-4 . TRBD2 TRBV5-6 CASSPAGGGKNIQYF TGTGCCAGCAGCCCAGCGGGAGGGGGGAAAAACATTCAGTACTTC
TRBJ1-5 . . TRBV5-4 CASSLDGNQPQHF TGTGCCAGCAGCTTGGATGGAAATCAGCCCCAGCATTTT
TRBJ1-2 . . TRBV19 CASSIPGPYGYTF TGTGCCAGTAGTATCCCAGGACCTTATGGCTACACCTTC
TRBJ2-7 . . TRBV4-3 CASSQDRVGSIHEQYF TGCGCCAGCAGCCAAGATCGGGTCGGGAGTATCCACGAGCAGTACTTC
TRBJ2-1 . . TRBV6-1 CASSDLASYNEQFF TGTGCCAGCAGTGATCTAGCCTCCTACAATGAGCAGTTCTTC
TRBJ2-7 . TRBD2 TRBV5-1 CASSKTSGITYEQYF TGCGCCAGCAGCAAGACTAGCGGGATTACCTACGAGCAGTACTTC
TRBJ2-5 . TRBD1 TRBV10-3 CAIAPPGQQETQYF TGTGCCATTGCTCCCCCGGGACAGCAAGAGACCCAGTACTTC
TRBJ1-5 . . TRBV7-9 CASGQTNQPQHF TGTGCCAGTGGACAGACGAATCAGCCCCAGCATTTT
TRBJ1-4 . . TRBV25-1 CASSEFSWTQEEKLFF TGTGCCAGCAGTGAATTTTCGTGGACCCAGGAGGAAAAACTGTTTTTT
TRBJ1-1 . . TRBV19 CASSPDFGNTEAFF TGTGCCAGTAGTCCAGACTTTGGGAACACTGAAGCTTTCTTT
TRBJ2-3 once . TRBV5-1 CASPSDPLRSDTQYF TGCGCCAGCCCTTCCGATCCCTTAAGGTCAGATACGCAGTATTTT
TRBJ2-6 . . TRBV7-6 CASSLARRTGANVLTF TGTGCCAGCAGCTTAGCGCGGCGAACTGGGGCCAACGTCCTGACTTTC
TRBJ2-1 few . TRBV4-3 CASSQDMAANEQFF TGCGCCAGCAGCCAAGATATGGCCGCCAATGAGCAGTTCTTC
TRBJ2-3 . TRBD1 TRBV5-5 CASSQDRGKPDTQYF TGTGCCAGCAGTCAGGACAGGGGGAAGCCAGATACGCAGTATTTT
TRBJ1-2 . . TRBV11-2 CASSFRGLANYGYTF TGTGCCAGCAGCTTCAGGGGTTTAGCTAACTATGGCTACACCTTC
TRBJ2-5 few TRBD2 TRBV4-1 CASSPLGTSGSSPRETQYF TGCGCCAGCAGCCCTCTGGGGACTAGCGGGAGCTCGCCGAGGGAGACCCAGTACTTC
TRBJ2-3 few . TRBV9 CASSASGGPTQYF TGTGCCAGCAGCGCGTCCGGGGGTCCTACGCAGTATTTT
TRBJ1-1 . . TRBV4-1 CASSQVVGEAFF TGCGCCAGCAGCCAAGTAGTAGGTGAAGCTTTCTTT
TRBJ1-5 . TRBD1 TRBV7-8 CASRPGQSNQPQHF TGTGCCAGCAGACCGGGACAGAGTAATCAGCCCCAGCATTTT
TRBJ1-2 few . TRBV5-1 CASSLGTNYGYTF TGCGCCAGCAGCTTGGGGACAAACTATGGCTACACCTTC
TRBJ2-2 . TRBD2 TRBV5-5 CASSLALAGGPTTGELFF TGTGCCAGCAGCTTGGCTCTAGCGGGAGGGCCTACCACCGGGGAGCTGTTTTTT
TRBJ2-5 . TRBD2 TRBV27 CASRGLAGAGRKTQYF TGTGCCAGCAGGGGACTAGCGGGAGCAGGGAGGAAGACCCAGTACTTC
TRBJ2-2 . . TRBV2 CASSSDRLTNTGELFF TGTGCCAGCAGTTCCGACAGACTAACGAACACCGGGGAGCTGTTTTTT
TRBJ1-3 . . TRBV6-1 CASSDFTRSGNTIYF TGTGCCAGCAGTGATTTTACGCGCTCTGGAAACACCATATATTTT
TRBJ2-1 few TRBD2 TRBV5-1 CASSLWREGPYNEQFF TGCGCCAGCAGCTTATGGCGGGAGGGCCCCTACAATGAGCAGTTCTTC
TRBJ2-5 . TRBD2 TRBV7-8 CASSQPGAGVETQYF TGTGCCAGCAGCCAGCCGGGAGCGGGAGTAGAGACCCAGTACTTC
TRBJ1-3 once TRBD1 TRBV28 CASRGQTGNTIYF TGTGCCAGCAGGGGACAGACTGGAAACACCATATATTTT
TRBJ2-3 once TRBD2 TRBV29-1 CSVGGLAGVKTDTQYF TGCAGCGTTGGGGGACTAGCGGGAGTGAAAACAGATACGCAGTATTTT
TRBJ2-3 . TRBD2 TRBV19 CASSTGLAGNTDTQYF TGTGCCAGTAGTACCGGACTAGCGGGCAATACAGATACGCAGTATTTT
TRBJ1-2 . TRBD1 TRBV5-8 CASSHTQGARGYTF TGTGCCAGCAGCCACACACAGGGGGCACGGGGCTACACCTTC
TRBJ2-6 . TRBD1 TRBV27 CASSPGQGAGSGANVLTF TGTGCCAGCAGTCCCGGACAGGGGGCTGGCTCTGGGGCCAACGTCCTGACTTTC
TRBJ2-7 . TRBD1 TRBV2 CASDRAYEQYF TGTGCCAGCGACAGGGCCTACGAGCAGTACTTC
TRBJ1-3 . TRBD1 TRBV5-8 CASSFPGQINTIYF TGTGCCAGCAGCTTTCCGGGACAGATAAACACCATATATTTT
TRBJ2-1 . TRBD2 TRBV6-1 CASSVTSGRKQFF TGTGCCAGCAGTGTGACTAGCGGGAGAAAACAGTTCTTC
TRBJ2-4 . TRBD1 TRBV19 CASNLRGQGPGDIQYF TGTGCCAGTAACCTCAGAGGACAGGGTCCCGGGGACATTCAGTACTTC
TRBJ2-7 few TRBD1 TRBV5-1 CASSPGTASYEQYF TGCGCCAGCAGCCCCGGGACAGCCTCCTACGAGCAGTACTTC